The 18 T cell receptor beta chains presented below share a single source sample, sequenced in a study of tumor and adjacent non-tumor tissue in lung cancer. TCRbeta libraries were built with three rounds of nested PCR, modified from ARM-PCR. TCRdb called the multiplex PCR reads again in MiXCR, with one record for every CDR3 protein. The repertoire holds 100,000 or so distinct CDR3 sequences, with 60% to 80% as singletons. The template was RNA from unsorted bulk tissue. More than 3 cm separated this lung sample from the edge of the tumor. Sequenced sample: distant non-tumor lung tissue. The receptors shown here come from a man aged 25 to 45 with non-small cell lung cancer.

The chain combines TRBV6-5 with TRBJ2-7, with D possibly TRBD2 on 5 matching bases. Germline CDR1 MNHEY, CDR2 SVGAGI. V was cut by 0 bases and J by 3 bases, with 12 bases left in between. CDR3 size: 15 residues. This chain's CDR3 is CASSYSWEPNYEQYF. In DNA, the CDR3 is TGTGCCAGCAGTTACTCGTGGGAGCCCAACTACGAGCAGTACTTC.

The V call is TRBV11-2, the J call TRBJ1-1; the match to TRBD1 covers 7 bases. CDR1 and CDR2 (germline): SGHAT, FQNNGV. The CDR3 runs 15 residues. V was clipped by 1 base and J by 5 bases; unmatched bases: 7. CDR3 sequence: CASSLALRGRTEAFF. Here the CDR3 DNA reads TGTGCCAGCAGCTTAGCATTAAGGGGGCGGACTGAAGCTTTCTTT.

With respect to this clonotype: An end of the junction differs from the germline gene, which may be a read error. The CDR3: CATSLRAATEQYF. CDR3 in DNA: TGTGCCACCAGCTTACGAGCGGCAACTGAGCAGTACTTC. This rearrangement joins TRBV11-1 to TRBJ2-7; D perhaps matches TRBD2 (5 bases). In germline, CDR1 is SGHAT, CDR2 FQDESV (reference sequence). CDR3 size: 13 residues. Full variable domain (missing parts from reference TRBV11-1 and TRBJ2-7): EAEVAQSPRYKITEKSQAVAFWCDPISGHATLYWYRQILGQGPELLVQFQDESVVDDSQLPKDRFSAERLKGVDSTLKIQPAELGDSAMYLCATSLRAATEQYFGPGTRLTVT.

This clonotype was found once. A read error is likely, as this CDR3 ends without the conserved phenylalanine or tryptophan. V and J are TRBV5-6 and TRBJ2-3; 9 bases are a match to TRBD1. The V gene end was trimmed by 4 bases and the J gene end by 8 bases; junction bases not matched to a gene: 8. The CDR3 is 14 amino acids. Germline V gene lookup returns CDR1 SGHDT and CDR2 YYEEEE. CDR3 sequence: CASSLRDRAVTQYV. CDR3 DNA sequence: TGTGCCAGCAGCCTACGGGACAGGGCAGTTACGCAGTATGTT.

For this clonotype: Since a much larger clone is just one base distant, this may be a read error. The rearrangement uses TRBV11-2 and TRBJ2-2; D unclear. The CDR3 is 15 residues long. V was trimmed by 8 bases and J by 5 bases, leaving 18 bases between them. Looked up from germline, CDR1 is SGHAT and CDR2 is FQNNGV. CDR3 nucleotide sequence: TGTGCCAGCTCTCCCCTGAGGTTGGGGACCGGGGAGCTGTTTTTT. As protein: CASSPLRLGTGELFF.

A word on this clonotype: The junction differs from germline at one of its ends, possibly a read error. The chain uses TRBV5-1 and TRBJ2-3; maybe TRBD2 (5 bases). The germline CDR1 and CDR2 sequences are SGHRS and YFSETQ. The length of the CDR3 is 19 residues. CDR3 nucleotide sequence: TGCGCCAACAGCTTGGAGGCACTAGTGGGAGCTGGGAGCACATATACGCAGTATTTT. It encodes CANSLEALVGAGSTYTQYF.

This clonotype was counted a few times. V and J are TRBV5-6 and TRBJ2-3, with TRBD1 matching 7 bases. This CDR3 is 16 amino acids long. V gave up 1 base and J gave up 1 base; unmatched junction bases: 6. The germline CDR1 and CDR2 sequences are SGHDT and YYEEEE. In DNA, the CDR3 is TGTGCCAGCAGCTTGTTTGACGACAGGGGCACAGATACGCAGTATTTT. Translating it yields CASSLFDDRGTDTQYF.

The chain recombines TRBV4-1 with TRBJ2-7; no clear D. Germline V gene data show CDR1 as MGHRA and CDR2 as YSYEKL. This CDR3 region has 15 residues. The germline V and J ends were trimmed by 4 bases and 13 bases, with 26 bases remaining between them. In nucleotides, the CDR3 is TGCGCCAGCAGCCCGGAAGGTACAGTGGGCCTCGGGCATTACTTC. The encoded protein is CASSPEGTVGLGHYF.

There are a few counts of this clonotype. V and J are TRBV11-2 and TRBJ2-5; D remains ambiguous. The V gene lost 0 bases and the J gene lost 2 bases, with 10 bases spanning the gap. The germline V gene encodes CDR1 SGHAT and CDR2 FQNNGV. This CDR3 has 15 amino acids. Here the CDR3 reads CASSLDYPRQETQYF. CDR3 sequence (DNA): TGTGCCAGCAGCTTAGATTATCCTCGTCAAGAGACCCAGTACTTC.

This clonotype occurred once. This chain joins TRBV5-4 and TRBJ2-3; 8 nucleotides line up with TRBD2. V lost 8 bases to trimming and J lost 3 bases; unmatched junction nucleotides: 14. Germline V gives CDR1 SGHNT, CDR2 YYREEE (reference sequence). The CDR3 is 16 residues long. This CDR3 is CASNLAGGARTDTQYF. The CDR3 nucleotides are TGTGCCAGTAACTTGGCGGGGGGCGCAAGAACAGATACGCAGTATTTT.

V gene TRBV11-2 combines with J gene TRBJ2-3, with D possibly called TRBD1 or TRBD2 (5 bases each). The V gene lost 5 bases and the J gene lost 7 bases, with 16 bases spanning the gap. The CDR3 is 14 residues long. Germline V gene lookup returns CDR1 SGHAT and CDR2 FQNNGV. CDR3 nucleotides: TGTGCCAGCAGCCTCCCTGGGACGGCGAATACGCAGTATTTT. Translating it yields CASSLPGTANTQYF.

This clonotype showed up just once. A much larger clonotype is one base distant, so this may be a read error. In nucleotides, the CDR3 is TGTGCCAGCAGCTTAGTTGGTAACACTAAAGCTTTCTTT. It codes for CASSLVGNTKAFF. The chain joins TRBV7-9 to TRBJ1-1, with D uncertain. The CDR3 has 13 amino acids. The germline V gene has CDR1 SEHNR and CDR2 FQNEAQ (reference sequence). Looking up the rest from reference TRBV7-9 and TRBJ1-1 gives the full variable domain: DTGVSQNPRHKITKRGQNVTFRCDPISEHNRLYWYRQTLGQGPEFLTYFQNEAQLEKSRLLSDRFSAERPKGSFSTLEIQRTEQGDSAMYLCASSLVGNTKAFFGQGTRLTVV.

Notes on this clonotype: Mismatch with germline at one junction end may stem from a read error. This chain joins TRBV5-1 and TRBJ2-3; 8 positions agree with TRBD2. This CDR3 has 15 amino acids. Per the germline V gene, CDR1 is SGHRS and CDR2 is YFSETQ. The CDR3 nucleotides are TGCGCCATCAGCGTAGCGGGGTCGCCCACAGATACGCAGTATTTT. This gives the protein CAISVAGSPTDTQYF.

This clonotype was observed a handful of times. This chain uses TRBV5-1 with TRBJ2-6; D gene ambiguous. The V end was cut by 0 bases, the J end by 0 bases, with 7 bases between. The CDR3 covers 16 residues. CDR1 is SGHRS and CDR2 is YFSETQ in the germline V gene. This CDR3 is CASSLGHSSGANVLTF. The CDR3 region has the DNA TGCGCCAGCAGCTTGGGGCACAGCTCTGGGGCCAACGTCCTGACTTTC.

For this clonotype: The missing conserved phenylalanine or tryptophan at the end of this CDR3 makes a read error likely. Here the CDR3 reads CASSYQGSRDTQYI. In nucleotides, the CDR3 is TGTGCCAGCAGTTATCAAGGGTCGAGGGACACGCAGTATATT. The chain uses TRBV6-5 and TRBJ2-3; the D call may be TRBD1 or TRBD2 (5 bases each). Germline loops: CDR1 MNHEY, CDR2 SVGAGI. The CDR3 contains 14 residues. The V and J ends lost 3 bases and 9 bases respectively, with 16 bases between them.

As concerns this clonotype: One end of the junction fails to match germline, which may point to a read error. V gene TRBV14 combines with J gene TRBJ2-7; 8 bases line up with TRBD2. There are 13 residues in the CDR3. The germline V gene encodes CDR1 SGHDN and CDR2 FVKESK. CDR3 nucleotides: TGTACCAGCAGCCCAGCGGGGGCGAATGAGCAGTACTTC. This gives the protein CTSSPAGANEQYF.

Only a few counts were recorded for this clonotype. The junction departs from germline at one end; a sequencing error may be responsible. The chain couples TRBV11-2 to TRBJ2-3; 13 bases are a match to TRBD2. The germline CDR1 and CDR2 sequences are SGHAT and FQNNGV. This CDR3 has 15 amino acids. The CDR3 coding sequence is TGTACCAGCAGCATAACTAGCGGGGGGGCTAATACGCAGTATTTT. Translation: CTSSITSGGANTQYF. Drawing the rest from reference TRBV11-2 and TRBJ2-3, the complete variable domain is EAGVAQSPRYKIIEKRQSVAFWCNPISGHATLYWYQQILGQGPKLLIQFQNNGVVDDSQLPKDRFSAERLKGVDSTLKIQPAKLEDSAVYLCTSSITSGGANTQYFGPGTRLTVL.

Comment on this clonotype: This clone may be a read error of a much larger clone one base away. Here the CDR3 reads CASSPTETNGKLFF. The DNA of the CDR3 is TGTGCCAGCAGCCCCACAGAAACTAATGGAAAACTGTTTTTT. This chain connects TRBV5-4 to TRBJ1-4; D gene uncertain. This CDR3 has 14 residues. Looked up from germline, CDR1 is SGHNT and CDR2 is YYREEE (reference sequence).